The 13 T cell receptor beta chains given below trace back to one sample, sequenced in a study of OX40 agonist ivuxolimab in advanced cancers. The repertoire was sequenced with immunoSEQ multiplex PCR; TCRdb's copy has only in-frame clones and lacks some. The sample holds some 70,000 clones, 80% to 90% seen once. This material consisted of CD4+ or CD8+ T cells sorted from blood, taken in a trial of the OX40 agonist ivuxolimab. These receptors were collected from an adult with an advanced solid tumor such as melanoma, head and neck, liver or kidney cancer.

The chain links TRBV7-9 to TRBJ2-7; weak D call: TRBD1 (6 bases). Looked up from germline, CDR1 is SEHNR and CDR2 is FQNEAQ (reference sequence). Trimming cost V 5 bases and J 3 bases, with 14 bases left between them. The CDR3 has 14 residues. This CDR3 is CASSNTGTHYEQYF. The DNA of the CDR3 is TGTGCCAGCAGCAACACCGGGACACACTACGAGCAGTACTTC.

The gene calls are TRBV5-6 and TRBJ2-1, with a tentative D call TRBD1 (6 bases). Trimming took 4 bases from V and 3 from J, leaving 8 bases between them. Germline V gene data show CDR1 as SGHDT and CDR2 as YYEEEE. The CDR3 is 13 residues long. The CDR3 nucleotides read TGTGCCAGCAGCCGGGACAACTACAATGAGCAGTTCTTC. Protein sequence: CASSRDNYNEQFF.

CDR3 protein: CASSFRQGPAEAFF. The CDR3 region has the DNA TGTGCCAGCAGCTTCCGCCAGGGGCCAGCTGAAGCTTTCTTT. The chain is built from TRBV7-2 and TRBJ1-1; tentatively, D is TRBD1 (6 bases). The CDR3 sequence is 14 residues long. Per germline, CDR1 SGHTA and CDR2 FQGNSA. V lost 3 bases, J lost 6 bases, and 14 bases lay in between.

The J gene is TRBJ2-3, the V gene TRBV12-5, with D unclear. The CDR3 totals 16 residues. CDR1 and CDR2 from the germline V gene are LGHNT and FRNRAP. V dropped 0 bases and J dropped 4 bases, with 14 bases sitting between them. The chain's CDR3 is CASGLVVAYSADTQYF. Here the CDR3 DNA reads TGTGCTAGTGGTTTGGTGGTAGCATACAGCGCAGATACGCAGTATTTT.

This clone has just one count. J is TRBJ2-1 and V is TRBV11-3, with a tentative D call TRBD1 (5 bases). V lost 3 bases and J 6 bases, leaving 15 bases between the germline ends. The CDR3 consists of 15 residues. CDR1 and CDR2 from the germline V gene are SGHNT and YENEEA. CDR3 amino acids: CASSFRSGPINEQFF. The CDR3 bases are TGTGCCAGCAGCTTCCGTTCAGGGCCGATCAATGAGCAGTTCTTC.

V gene TRBV7-8 combines with J gene TRBJ2-3; D not certain. The CDR3 loop spans 17 amino acids. Germline CDR1 reads SGHVS; CDR2 reads FQNEAQ. Trimming left V 2 bases short and J 0 bases short, with 15 bases between. The CDR3 DNA sequence: TGTGCCAGCAGCTTAAGGAAGAAATACCATAGCACAGATACGCAGTATTTT. It specifies CASSLRKKYHSTDTQYF.

In this sample, this clone turned up once. V gene TRBV5-1 combines with J gene TRBJ2-5, with D perhaps matching TRBD1 or TRBD2 (6 bases each). V lost 4 bases and J 5 bases, leaving 15 bases between the germline ends. Germline-derived CDR1 and CDR2 are SGHRS and YFSETQ. The CDR3 totals 14 residues. This CDR3 is CASSATGGRETQYF. CDR3 bases: TGCGCCAGCAGCGCCACCGGGGGCCGGGAGACCCAGTACTTC.

Only one count was recorded for this clone. V is TRBV13 and J is TRBJ2-3; possible D gene TRBD2, 6 bases. CDR1 is PRHDT and CDR2 is FYEKMQ in the germline V gene (reference sequence). V lost 1 base and J lost 1, with 18 bases in between. CDR3 length: 18 residues. The CDR3 here is CASSLEGLRVGRTDTQYF. CDR3 DNA sequence: TGTGCCAGCAGCTTAGAGGGACTCCGGGTGGGTCGCACAGATACGCAGTATTTT.

This clone appeared once. The chain uses TRBV11-2 and TRBJ1-2; tentative D call: TRBD1 (5 bases). CDR1 SGHAT and CDR2 FQNNGV come from the germline V gene. The ends were cut back, 1 base at V and 3 bases at J, with 9 bases in the middle. The CDR3 is 14 residues long. CDR3 in amino acids: CASSLADRDYGYTF. CDR3 nucleotide sequence: TGTGCCAGCAGCTTAGCTGACAGAGACTATGGCTACACCTTC. Supplemented by reference TRBV11-2 and TRBJ1-2, the full variable domain reads EAGVAQSPRYKIIEKRQSVAFWCNPISGHATLYWYQQILGQGPKLLIQFQNNGVVDDSQLPKDRFSAERLKGVDSTLKIQPAKLEDSAVYLCASSLADRDYGYTFGSGTRLTVV.

The V and J genes are TRBV7-9 and TRBJ1-1; the D is unclear. The germline V gene encodes CDR1 SEHNR and CDR2 FQNEAQ (reference sequence). There are 14 residues in the CDR3. The germline V and J ends were trimmed by 0 bases and 7 bases, with 12 bases remaining between them. The CDR3: CASSLAPEGREAFF. CDR3 nucleotide sequence: TGTGCCAGCAGCTTAGCGCCGGAAGGCCGTGAAGCTTTCTTT.

This sequence joins TRBV7-3 and TRBJ1-1, with 7 bases aligning to TRBD1. Germline CDR1 reads SGHTA; CDR2 reads FQGTGA. CDR3 length: 13 amino acids. V lost 5 bases and J lost 8; bases outside the gene matches: 8. CDR3 nucleotides: TGTGCCAGCAGCCAGACCCTACAGGGGGAAGCTTTCTTT. It codes for CASSQTLQGEAFF.

The chain couples TRBV7-2 to TRBJ2-6; no clear D gene. The CDR3 extends over 14 amino acids. Germline lookup yields CDR1 SGHTA and CDR2 FQGNSA. The ends were cut back, 4 bases at V and 3 bases at J, with 7 bases in the middle. The CDR3 DNA reads TGTGCCAGCAGCTCGGGCTTTGGGGCCAACGTCCTGACTTTC. As protein: CASSSGFGANVLTF. The full variable domain, its missing parts supplied by reference TRBV7-2 and TRBJ2-6, is GAGVSQSPSNKVTEKGKDVELRCDPISGHTALYWYRQSLGQGLEFLIYFQGNSAPDKSGLPSDRFSAERTGGSVSTLTIQRTQQEDSAVYLCASSSGFGANVLTFGAGSRLTVL.

The rearrangement uses TRBV5-1 and TRBJ2-3, with 10 bases aligning to TRBD2. Germline CDR1 SGHRS, CDR2 YFSETQ. This CDR3 is built from 15 residues. Trimming cost V 4 bases and J 1 base; bases outside gene matches: 3. The CDR3 DNA reads TGCGCCAGCAGCATTGGGACTAGCGGCACAGATACGCAGTATTTT. This translates into CASSIGTSGTDTQYF.